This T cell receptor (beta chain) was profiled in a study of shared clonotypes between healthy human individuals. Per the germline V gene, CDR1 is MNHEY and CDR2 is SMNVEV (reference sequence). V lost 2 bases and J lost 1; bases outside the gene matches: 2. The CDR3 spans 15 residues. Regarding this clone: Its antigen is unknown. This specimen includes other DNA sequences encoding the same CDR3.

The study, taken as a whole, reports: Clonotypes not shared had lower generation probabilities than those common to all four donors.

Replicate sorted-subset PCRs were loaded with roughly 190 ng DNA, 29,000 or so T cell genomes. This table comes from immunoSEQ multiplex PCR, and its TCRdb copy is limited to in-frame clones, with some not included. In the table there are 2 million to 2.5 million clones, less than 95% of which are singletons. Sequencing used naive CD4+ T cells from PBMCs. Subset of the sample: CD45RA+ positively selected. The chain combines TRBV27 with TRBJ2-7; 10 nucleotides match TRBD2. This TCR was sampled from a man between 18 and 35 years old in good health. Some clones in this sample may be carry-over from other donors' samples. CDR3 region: CASSLVAGGSYEQYF. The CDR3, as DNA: TGTGCCAGCAGTTTAGTAGCGGGAGGATCCTACGAGCAGTACTTC.